What follows is one TCR beta chain and its context. This clonotype was recorded once. Its recognized antigen is unknown. No much larger clonotype is one base removed from it; base qualities were not supplied. One read is thin evidence. This entry comes from a study of T-cell reconstitution after alpha-beta-depleted transplantation in children (dated by TCRdb to 2016 to 2017). Study-level background: Using TCR repertoire profiling, the study followed T-cell immune reconstitution in a quantitative way in children after TCRalphabeta/CD19-depleted allogeneic hematopoietic cell transplantation. The research as a whole found: The frequencies of hyperexpanded clones fell over the following months, and after one year, T-cell counts and TCRbeta diversity were mostly attributed to newly produced T cells. In some patients, high TCRbeta diversity at day 60 was attributed to recipient T cells and intrathymic progenitors that had survived conditioning. Apparently early alphabetaT-cell count recovery about two months after transplant reportedly relied on only several hundred rapidly expanded clones derived from non-depleted graft cells.

Libraries came from PCR. The reads were generated on an Illumina HiSeq 2500. To normalize quantification of the TCRbeta repertoire, the TCR libraries were built with molecular barcoding that relied on unique molecular identifiers. TCRdb trimmed the raw reads at Q25, called clones with MiXCR and kept productive beta chains. All rows with the same CDR3 protein become a single entry with the most common DNA and genes. The sample table shows hundreds of thousands of distinct CDR3 sequences, and about 16% are seen once. About 5% of the sample comes from the top ten. The meaning of the sample's treatment or condition label: allogeneic hematopoietic cell transplantation with graft depleted of TCRalphabeta T cells and CD19 B cells. The transplant recipients were children given TCRalphabeta/CD19-depleted allogeneic hematopoietic cell grafts. Relative to germline, V is 1 base shorter and J is 1 base shorter, with 15 bases between their ends. Via the germline V gene, CDR1 is MGHRA and CDR2 YSYEKL. The CDR3, from cysteine to phenylalanine, totals 17 residues. The sequence is cut down to CDR3 DNA, 51 bases in frame from base 1.

The receptor chain draws on TRBV4-1 and TRBJ2-3, with the D call perhaps TRBD1 or TRBD2, each one matching 7 bases. The source was PBMCs, mostly from graft donor cells, collected 360 days after TCRalphabeta/CD19-depleted stem cell transplant. The source of this sequence is a male patient between 5 and 17 years old who had a stem cell transplant for acute lymphoblastic leukemia, so the T cells may come from the graft donor. CDR3 protein: CASSQGRGRAGTDTQYF. The base sequence is TGCGCCAGCAGCCAAGGCAGGGGGAGGGCCGGCACAGATACGCAGTATTTT.